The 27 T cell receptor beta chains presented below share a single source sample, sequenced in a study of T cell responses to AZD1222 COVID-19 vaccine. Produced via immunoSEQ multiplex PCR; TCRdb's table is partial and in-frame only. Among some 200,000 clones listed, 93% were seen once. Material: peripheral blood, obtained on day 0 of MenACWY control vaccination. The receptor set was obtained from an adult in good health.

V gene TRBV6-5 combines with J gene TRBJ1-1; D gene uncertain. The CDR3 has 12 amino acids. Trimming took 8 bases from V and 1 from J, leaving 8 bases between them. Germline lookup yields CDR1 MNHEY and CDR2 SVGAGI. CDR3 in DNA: TGTGCCAGCCGAGACGGGAACACTGAAGCTTTCTTT. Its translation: CASRDGNTEAFF.

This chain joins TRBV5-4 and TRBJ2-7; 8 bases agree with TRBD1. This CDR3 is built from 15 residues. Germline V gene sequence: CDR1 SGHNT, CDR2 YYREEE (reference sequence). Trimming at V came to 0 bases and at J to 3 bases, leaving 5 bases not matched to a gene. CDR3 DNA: TGTGCCAGCAGCTTGGGGGGACAGGCCGACTACGAGCAGTACTTC. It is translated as CASSLGGQADYEQYF.

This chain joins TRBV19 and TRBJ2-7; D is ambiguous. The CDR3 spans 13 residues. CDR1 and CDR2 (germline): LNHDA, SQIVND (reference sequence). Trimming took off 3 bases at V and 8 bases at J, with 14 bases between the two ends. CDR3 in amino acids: CASSMSDGYKQYF. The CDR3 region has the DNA TGTGCCAGTAGTATGTCGGACGGGTACAAGCAGTACTTC.

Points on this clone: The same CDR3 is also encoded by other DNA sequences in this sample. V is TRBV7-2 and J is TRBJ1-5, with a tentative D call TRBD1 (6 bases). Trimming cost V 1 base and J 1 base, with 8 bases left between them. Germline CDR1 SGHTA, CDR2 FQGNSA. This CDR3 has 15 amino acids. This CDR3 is CASSLDRESNQPQHF. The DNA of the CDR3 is TGTGCCAGCAGCTTAGACAGGGAGAGCAATCAGCCCCAGCATTTT.

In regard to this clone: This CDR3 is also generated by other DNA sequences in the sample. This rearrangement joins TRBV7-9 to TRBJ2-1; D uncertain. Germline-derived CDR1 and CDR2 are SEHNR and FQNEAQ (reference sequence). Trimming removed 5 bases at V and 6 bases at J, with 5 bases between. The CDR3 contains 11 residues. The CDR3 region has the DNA TGTGCCAGCAGCCCCGGCAATGAGCAGTTCTTC. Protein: CASSPGNEQFF. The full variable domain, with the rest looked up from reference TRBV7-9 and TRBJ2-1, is DTGVSQNPRHKITKRGQNVTFRCDPISEHNRLYWYRQTLGQGPEFLTYFQNEAQLEKSRLLSDRFSAERPKGSFSTLEIQRTEQGDSAMYLCASSPGNEQFFGPGTRLTVL.

CDR3 bases: TGTGCCAGCAGTTTAGTTTGGGGTAACGGCTACACCTTC. Protein sequence: CASSLVWGNGYTF. The rearrangement joins TRBV12-3 or TRBV12-4 to TRBJ1-2; D uncertain. V lost 1 base and J lost 8, with 11 bases in between. This CDR3 comprises 13 residues.

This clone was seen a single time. The CDR3 protein is CASSLAYGGAQSRELFF. The CDR3 DNA is TGTGCCAGCAGCTTAGCCTACGGGGGGGCCCAAAGCCGGGAGCTGTTTTTT. The chain carries TRBV7-2 and TRBJ2-2; 8 bases align to TRBD2. J lost 9 bases, V lost 0 bases, and 12 bases had no gene match. Germline values: CDR1 SGHTA, CDR2 FQGNSA. CDR3 length equals 17 residues.

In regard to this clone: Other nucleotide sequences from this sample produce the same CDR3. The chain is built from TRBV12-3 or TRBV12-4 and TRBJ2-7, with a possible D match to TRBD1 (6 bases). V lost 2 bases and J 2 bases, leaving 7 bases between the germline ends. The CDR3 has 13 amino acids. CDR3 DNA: TGTGCCAGCAGTTTAAGGACAGCCTACGAGCAGTACTTC. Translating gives CASSLRTAYEQYF.

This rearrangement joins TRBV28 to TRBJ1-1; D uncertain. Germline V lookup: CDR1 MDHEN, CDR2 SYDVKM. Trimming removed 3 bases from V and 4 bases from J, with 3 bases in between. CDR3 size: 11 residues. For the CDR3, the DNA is TGTGCCAGCAGTTTGTTCACTGAAGCTTTCTTT. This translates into CASSLFTEAFF. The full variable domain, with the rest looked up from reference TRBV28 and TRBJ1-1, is DVKVTQSSRYLVKRTGEKVFLECVQDMDHENMFWYRQDPGLGLRLIYFSYDVKMKEKGDIPEGYSVSREKKERFSLILESASTNQTSMYLCASSLFTEAFFGQGTRLTVV.

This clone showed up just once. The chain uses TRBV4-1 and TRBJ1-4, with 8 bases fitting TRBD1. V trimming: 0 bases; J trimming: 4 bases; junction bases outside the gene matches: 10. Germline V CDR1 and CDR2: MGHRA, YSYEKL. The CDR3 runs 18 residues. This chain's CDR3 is CASSQDDRGTTFNEKLFF. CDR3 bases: TGCGCCAGCAGCCAAGATGACAGGGGCACGACCTTTAATGAAAAACTGTTTTTT.

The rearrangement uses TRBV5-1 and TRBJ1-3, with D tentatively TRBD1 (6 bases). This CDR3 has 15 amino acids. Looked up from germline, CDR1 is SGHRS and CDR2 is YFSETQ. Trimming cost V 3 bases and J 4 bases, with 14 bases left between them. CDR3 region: CASSSSGTYGNTIYF. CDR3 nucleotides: TGCGCCAGCAGCTCTTCCGGGACATACGGAAACACCATATATTTT.

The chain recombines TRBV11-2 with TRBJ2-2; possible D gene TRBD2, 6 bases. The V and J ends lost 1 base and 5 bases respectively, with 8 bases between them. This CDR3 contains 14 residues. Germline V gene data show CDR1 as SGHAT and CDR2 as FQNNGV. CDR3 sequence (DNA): TGTGCCAGCAGCTTAGCCGGGACTACCGGGGAGCTGTTTTTT. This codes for CASSLAGTTGELFF.

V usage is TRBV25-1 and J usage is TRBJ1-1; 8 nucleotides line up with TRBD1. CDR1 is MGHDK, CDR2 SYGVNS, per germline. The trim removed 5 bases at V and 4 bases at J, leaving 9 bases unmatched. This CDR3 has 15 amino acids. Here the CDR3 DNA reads TGTGCCAGCAGTCCTGGACAGGGTCGGACCACTGAAGCTTTCTTT. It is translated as CASSPGQGRTTEAFF.

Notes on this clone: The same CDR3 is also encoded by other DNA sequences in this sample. In DNA form, the CDR3 reads TGTGCCAGCAGGAGGAGGGAGAACACTGAAGCTTTCTTT. This gives the protein CASRRRENTEAFF. The chain carries TRBV27 and TRBJ1-1; D remains unclear. The CDR3 length is 13 residues. CDR1 is MNHEY and CDR2 is SMNVEV in the germline V gene (reference sequence). Trimming took off 6 bases at V and 1 base at J, with 9 bases between the two ends.

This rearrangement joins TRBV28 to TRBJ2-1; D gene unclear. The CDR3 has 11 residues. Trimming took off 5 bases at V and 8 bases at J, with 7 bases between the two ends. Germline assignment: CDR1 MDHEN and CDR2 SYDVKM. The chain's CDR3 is CASSTSYEQFF. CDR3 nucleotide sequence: TGTGCCAGCAGTACCAGCTATGAGCAGTTCTTC.

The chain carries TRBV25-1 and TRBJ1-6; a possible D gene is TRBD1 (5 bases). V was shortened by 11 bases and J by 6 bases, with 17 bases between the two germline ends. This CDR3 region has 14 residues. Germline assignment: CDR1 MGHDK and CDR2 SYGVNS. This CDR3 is CAVASGGGNSPLHF. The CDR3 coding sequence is TGTGCCGTGGCGTCCGGGGGGGGTAATTCACCCCTCCACTTT.

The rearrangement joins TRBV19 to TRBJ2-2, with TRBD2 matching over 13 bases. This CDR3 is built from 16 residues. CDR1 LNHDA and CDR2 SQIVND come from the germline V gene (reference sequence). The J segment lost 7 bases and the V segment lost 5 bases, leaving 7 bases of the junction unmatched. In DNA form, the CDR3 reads TGTGCCAGTAGTGTGACTAGCGGGGGGCTCGGCGGGGAGCTGTTTTTT. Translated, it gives CASSVTSGGLGGELFF.

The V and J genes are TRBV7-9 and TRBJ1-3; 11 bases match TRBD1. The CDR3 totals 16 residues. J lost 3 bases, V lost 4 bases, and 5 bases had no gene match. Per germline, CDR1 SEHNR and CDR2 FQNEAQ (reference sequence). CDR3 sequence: CASSSWTGGFGNTIYF. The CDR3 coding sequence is TGTGCCAGCAGCTCATGGACAGGGGGCTTTGGAAACACCATATATTTT.

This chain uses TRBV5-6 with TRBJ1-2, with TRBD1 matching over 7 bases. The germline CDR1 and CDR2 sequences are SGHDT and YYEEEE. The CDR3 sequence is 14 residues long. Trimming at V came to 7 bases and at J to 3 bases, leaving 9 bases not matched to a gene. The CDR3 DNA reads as TGTGCCAGCCTCCAGGGGGATCAGCACTATGGCTACACCTTC. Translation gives CASLQGDQHYGYTF.

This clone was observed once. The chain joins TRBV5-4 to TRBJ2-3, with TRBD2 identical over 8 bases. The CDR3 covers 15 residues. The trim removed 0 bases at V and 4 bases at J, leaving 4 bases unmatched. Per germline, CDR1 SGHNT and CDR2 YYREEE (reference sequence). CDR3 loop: CASSLAGGRADTQYF. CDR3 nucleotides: TGTGCCAGCAGCTTGGCGGGGGGGCGGGCAGATACGCAGTATTTT.

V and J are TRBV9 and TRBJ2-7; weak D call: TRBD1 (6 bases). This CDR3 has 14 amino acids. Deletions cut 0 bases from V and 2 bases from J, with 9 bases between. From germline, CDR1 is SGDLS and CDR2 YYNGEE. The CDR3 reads CASSVDDRPYEQYF. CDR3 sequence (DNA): TGTGCCAGCAGCGTAGACGACAGGCCCTACGAGCAGTACTTC.

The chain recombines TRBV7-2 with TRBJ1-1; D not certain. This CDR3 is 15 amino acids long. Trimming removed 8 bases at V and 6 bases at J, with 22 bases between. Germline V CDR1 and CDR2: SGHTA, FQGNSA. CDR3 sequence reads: CASLLGPQITSEAFF. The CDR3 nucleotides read TGTGCCAGCTTATTAGGACCCCAAATTACCTCTGAAGCTTTCTTT.

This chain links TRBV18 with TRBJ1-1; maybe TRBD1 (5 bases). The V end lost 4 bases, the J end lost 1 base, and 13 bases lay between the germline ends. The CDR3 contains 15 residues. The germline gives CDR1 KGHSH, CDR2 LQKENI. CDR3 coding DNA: TGTGCCAGCTCACTTCTGGGCAGGGAGAACACTGAAGCTTTCTTT. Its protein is CASSLLGRENTEAFF.

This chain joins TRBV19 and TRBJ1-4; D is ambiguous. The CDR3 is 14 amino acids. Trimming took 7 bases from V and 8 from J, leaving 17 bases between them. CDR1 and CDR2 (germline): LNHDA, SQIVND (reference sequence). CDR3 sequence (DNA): TGTGCCAGTAAGAACCCCGGAGAAGGAGAAAAACTGTTTTTT. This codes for CASKNPGEGEKLFF.

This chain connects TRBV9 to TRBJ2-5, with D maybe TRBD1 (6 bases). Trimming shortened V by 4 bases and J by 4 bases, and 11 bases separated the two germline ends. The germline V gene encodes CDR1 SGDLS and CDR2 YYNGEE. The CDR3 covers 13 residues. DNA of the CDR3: TGTGCCAGCAGCCTTGGGGGCCCAGAGACCCAGTACTTC. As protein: CASSLGGPETQYF.

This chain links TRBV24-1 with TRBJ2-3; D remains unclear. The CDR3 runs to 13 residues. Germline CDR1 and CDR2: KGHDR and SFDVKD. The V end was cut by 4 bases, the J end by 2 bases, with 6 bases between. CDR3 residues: CATSDSYTDTQYF. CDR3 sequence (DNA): TGTGCCACCAGTGACAGTTACACAGATACGCAGTATTTT.

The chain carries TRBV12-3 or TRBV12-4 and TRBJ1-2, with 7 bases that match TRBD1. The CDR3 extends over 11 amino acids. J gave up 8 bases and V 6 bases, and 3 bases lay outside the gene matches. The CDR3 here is CASRDRVGYTF. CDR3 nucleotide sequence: TGTGCCAGCAGAGACAGGGTCGGCTACACCTTC.